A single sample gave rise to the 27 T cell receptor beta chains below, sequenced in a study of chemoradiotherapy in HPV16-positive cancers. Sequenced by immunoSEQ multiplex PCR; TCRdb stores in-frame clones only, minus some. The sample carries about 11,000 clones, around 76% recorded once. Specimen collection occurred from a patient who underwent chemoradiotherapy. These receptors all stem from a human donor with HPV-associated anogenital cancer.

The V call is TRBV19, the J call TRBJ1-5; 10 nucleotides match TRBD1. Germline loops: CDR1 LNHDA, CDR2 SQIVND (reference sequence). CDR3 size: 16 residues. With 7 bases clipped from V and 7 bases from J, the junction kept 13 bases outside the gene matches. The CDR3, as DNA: TGTGCCAGTACCCCACGGGACAGGGGTTTCGGCCAGCCCCAGCATTTT. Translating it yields CASTPRDRGFGQPQHF.

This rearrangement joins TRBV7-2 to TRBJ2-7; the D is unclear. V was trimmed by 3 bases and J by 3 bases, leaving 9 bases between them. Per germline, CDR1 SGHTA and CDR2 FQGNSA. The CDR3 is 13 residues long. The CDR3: CASSFSSYYEQYF. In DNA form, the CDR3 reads TGTGCCAGCAGCTTCTCATCCTACTACGAGCAGTACTTC. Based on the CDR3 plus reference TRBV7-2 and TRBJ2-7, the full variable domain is GAGVSQSPSNKVTEKGKDVELRCDPISGHTALYWYRQSLGQGLEFLIYFQGNSAPDKSGLPSDRFSAERTGGSVSTLTIQRTQQEDSAVYLCASSFSSYYEQYFGPGTRLTVT.

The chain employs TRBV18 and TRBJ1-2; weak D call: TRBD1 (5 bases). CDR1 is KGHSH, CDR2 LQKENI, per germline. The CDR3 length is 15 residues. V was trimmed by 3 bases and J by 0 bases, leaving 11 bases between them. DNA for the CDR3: TGTGCCAGCTCACCTCCCGGGGCTTCTAACTATGGCTACACCTTC. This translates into CASSPPGASNYGYTF.

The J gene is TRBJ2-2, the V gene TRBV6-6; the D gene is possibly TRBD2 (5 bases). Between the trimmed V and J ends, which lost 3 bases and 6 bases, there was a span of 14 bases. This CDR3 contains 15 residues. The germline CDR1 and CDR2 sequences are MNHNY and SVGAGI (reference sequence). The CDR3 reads CASSYGQSRAGELFF. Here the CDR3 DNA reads TGTGCCAGCAGTTATGGGCAGTCGCGGGCCGGGGAGCTGTTTTTT.

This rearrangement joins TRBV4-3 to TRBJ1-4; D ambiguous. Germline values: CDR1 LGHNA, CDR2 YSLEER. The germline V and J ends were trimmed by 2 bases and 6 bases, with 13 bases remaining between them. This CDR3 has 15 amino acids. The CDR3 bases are TGCGCCAGCAGCCAACCGGGGTTAGGAGATGAAAAACTGTTTTTT. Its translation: CASSQPGLGDEKLFF.

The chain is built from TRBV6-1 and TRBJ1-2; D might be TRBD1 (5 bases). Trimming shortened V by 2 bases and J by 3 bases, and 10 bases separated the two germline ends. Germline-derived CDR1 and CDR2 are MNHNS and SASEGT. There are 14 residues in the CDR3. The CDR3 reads CASSERLTDYGYTF. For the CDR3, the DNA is TGTGCCAGCAGTGAACGGCTGACAGACTATGGCTACACCTTC.

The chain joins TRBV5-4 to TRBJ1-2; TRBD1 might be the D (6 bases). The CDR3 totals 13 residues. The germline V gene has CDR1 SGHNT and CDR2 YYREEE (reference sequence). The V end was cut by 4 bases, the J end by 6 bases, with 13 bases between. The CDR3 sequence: CASSLTGWDGYTF. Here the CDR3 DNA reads TGTGCCAGCAGCCTTACAGGGTGGGATGGCTACACCTTC.

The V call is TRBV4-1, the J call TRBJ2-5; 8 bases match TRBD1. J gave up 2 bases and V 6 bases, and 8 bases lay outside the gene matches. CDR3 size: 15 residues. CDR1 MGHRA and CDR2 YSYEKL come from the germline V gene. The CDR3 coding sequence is TGCGCCAGCAGGATAAGGACAGGGACTCAAGAGACCCAGTACTTC. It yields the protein CASRIRTGTQETQYF.

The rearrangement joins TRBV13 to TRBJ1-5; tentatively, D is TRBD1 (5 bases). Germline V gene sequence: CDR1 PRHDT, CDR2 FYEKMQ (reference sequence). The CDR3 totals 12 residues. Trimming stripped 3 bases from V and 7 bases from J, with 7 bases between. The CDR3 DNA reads TGTGCCAGCAGCTTGGGACGCCAGCCCCAGCATTTT. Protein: CASSLGRQPQHF.

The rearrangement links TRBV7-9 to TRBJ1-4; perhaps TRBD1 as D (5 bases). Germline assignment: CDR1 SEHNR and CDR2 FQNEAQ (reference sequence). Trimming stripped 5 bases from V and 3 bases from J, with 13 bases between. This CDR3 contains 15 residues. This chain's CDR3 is CASSRGWGPNEKLFF. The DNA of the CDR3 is TGTGCCAGCAGCCGGGGGTGGGGCCCTAATGAAAAACTGTTTTTT. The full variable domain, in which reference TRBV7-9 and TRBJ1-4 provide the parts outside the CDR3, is DTGVSQNPRHKITKRGQNVTFRCDPISEHNRLYWYRQTLGQGPEFLTYFQNEAQLEKSRLLSDRFSAERPKGSFSTLEIQRTEQGDSAMYLCASSRGWGPNEKLFFGSGTQLSVL.

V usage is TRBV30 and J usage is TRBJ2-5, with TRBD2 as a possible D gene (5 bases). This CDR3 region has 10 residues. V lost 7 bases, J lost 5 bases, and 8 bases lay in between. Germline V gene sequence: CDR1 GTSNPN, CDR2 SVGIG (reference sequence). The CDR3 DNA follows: TGTGCCTTAAGAGGGGAGACCCAGTACTTC. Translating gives CALRGETQYF.

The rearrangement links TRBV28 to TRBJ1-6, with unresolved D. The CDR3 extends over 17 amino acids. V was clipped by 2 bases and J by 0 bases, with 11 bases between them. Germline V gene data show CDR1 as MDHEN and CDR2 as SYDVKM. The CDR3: CASSLRSASSYNSPLHF. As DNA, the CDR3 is TGTGCCAGCAGTTTACGGTCGGCGAGCTCCTATAATTCACCCCTCCACTTT.

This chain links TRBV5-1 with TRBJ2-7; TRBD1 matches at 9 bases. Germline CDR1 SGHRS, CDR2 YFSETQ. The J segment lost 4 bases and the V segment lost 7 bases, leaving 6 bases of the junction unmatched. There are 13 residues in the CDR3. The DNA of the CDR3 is TGCGCCAGCGGGACAGGGCAAACGTACGAGCAGTACTTC. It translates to CASGTGQTYEQYF. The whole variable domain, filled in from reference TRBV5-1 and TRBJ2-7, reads KAGVTQTPRYLIKTRGQQVTLSCSPISGHRSVSWYQQTPGQGLQFLFEYFSETQRNKGNFPGRFSGRQFSNSRSEMNVSTLELGDSALYLCASGTGQTYEQYFGPGTRLTVT.

The CDR3 sequence is CASSGSRTYNSPLHF. CDR3 coding DNA: TGTGCCAGCAGCGGGTCTAGGACCTATAATTCACCCCTCCACTTT. This chain links TRBV9 with TRBJ1-6; D is undetermined. In germline, CDR1 is SGDLS, CDR2 YYNGEE. The germline V and J ends were trimmed by 3 bases and 2 bases, with 9 bases remaining between them. The CDR3 sequence is 15 residues long.

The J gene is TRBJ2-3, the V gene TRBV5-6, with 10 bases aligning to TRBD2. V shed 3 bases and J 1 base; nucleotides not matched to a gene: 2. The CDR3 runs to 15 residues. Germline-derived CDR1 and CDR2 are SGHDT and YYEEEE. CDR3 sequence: CASSSGTSGTDTQYF. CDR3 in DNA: TGTGCCAGCAGCTCCGGGACTAGCGGCACAGATACGCAGTATTTT.

CDR3 DNA sequence: TGTGCCAGCTCACCGGGACAGAGACTCTACGAGCAGTACTTC. It is translated as CASSPGQRLYEQYF. The chain employs TRBV18 and TRBJ2-7; TRBD1 matches at 7 bases. This CDR3 comprises 14 residues. Germline loops: CDR1 KGHSH, CDR2 LQKENI. With 3 bases clipped from V and 3 bases from J, the junction kept 5 bases outside the gene matches.

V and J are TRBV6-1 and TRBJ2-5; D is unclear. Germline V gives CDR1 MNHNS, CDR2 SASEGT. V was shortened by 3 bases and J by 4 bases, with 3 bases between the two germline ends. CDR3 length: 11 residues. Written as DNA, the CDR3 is TGTGCCAGCAGTGAGATAGAGACCCAGTACTTC. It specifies CASSEIETQYF.

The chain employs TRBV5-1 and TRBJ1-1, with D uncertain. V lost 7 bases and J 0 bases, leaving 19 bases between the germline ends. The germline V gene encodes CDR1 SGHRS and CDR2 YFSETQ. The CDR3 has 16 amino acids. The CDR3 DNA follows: TGCGCCAGCCAACCCACTAGTGGGGTCATGAACACTGAAGCTTTCTTT. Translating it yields CASQPTSGVMNTEAFF.

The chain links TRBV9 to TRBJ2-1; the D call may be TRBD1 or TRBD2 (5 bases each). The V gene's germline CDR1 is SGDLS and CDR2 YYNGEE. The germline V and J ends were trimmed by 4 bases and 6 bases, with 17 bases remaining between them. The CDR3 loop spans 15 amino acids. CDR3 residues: CASSRTGTPTNEQFF. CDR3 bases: TGTGCCAGCAGCAGAACCGGGACGCCAACCAATGAGCAGTTCTTC.

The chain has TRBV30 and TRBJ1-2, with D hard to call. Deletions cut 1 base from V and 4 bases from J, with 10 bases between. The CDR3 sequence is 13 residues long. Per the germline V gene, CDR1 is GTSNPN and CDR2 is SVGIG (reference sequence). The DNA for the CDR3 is TGTGCCTGGAGTGAGCTGGACCCCTATGGCTACACCTTC. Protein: CAWSELDPYGYTF. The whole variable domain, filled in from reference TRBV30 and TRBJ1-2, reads SQTIHQWPATLVQPVGSPLSLECTVEGTSNPNLYWYRQAAGRGLQLLFYSVGIGQISSEVPQNLSASRPQDRQFILSSKKLLLSDSGFYLCAWSELDPYGYTFGSGTRLTVV.

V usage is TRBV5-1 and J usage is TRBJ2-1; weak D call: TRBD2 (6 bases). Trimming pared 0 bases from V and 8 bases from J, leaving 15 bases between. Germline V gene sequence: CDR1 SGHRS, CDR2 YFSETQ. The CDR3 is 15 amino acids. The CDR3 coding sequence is TGCGCCAGCAGCTTGGCGGGGGTAGAATTGTATGAGCAGTTCTTC. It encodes CASSLAGVELYEQFF.

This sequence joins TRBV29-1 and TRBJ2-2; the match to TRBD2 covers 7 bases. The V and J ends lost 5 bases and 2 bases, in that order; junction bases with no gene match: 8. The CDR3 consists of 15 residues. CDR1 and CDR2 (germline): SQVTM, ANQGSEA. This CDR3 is CSVKWDYANTGELFF. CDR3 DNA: TGCAGCGTTAAATGGGACTACGCCAACACCGGGGAGCTGTTTTTT.

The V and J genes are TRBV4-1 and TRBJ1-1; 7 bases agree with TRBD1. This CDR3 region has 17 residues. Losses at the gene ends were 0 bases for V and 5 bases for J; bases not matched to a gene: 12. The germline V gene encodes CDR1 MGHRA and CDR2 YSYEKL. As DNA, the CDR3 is TGCGCCAGCAGCCAAGAGGTCCCACAGGGGAGTCGGACTGAAGCTTTCTTT. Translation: CASSQEVPQGSRTEAFF.

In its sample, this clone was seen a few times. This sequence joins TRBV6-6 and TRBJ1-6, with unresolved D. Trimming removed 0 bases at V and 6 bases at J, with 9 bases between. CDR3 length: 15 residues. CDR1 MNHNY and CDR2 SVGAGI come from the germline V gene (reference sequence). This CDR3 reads CASSYSILGNSPLHF. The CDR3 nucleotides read TGTGCCAGCAGTTACTCGATTCTCGGTAATTCACCCCTCCACTTT.

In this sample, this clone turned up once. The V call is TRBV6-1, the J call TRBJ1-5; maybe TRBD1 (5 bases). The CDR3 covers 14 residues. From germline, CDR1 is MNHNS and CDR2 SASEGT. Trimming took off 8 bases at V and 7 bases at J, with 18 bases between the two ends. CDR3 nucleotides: TGTGCCAGCCAAGGGCAGGGAAGGTGGCAGCCCCAGCATTTT. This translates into CASQGQGRWQPQHF.

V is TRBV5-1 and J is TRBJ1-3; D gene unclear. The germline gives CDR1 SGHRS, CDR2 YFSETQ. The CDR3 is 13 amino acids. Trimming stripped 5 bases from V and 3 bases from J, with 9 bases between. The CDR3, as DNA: TGCGCCAGCAGTGAGGGCAGTGGAAACACCATATATTTT. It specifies CASSEGSGNTIYF.

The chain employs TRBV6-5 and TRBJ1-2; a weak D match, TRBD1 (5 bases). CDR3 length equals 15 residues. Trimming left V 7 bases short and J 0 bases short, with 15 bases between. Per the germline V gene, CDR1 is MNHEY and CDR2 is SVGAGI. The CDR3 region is CASTSPGRTNYGYTF. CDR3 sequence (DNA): TGTGCCAGCACTTCGCCAGGGAGGACTAACTATGGCTACACCTTC.